Shown below are 17 T cell receptor beta chains from a single sample sequenced in a study of brain T cells in children with intractable seizures. Time point given: blood from clinic visit 5 months post-surgery; TSC patient then seizure free. Repertoires were generated with immunoSEQ multiplex PCR, while TCRdb's copy carries only in-frame clones and drops some. The data show about 340,000 clones, 93% seen once. This material consisted of peripheral blood, taken 5 to 6 months after surgery. The source is a boy in the first two years of life with tuberous sclerosis and intractable seizures.

The chain recombines TRBV2 with TRBJ1-1; 8 bases map to TRBD1. CDR1 SNHLY and CDR2 FYNNEI come from the germline V gene. The CDR3 length is 14 residues. The V and J ends lost 6 bases and 6 bases, in that order; junction bases with no gene match: 9. CDR3 nucleotide sequence: TGTGCCAGCAGGAGGGTGCAGGGGGCCGCTGAAGCTTTCTTT. Its protein product is CASRRVQGAAEAFF.

This clone was seen a handful of times. One end of the junction does not line up with germline, which may come from a read error. The chain employs TRBV5-4 and TRBJ1-3; D call uncertain. This CDR3 spans 9 amino acids. Germline CDR1 reads SGHNT; CDR2 reads YYREEE (reference sequence). CDR3: CASSLESRW. CDR3 bases: TGTGCCAGCAGCTTGGAGAGTAGGTGG.

J is TRBJ1-2 and V is TRBV5-1; D ambiguous. V gave up 3 bases and J gave up 8 bases, with 14 bases separating them. Germline CDR1 reads SGHRS; CDR2 reads YFSETQ. This CDR3 has 13 residues. DNA for the CDR3: TGCGCCAGCAGCTCCGCCGGCCTCCAGGGCTACACCTTC. Translating gives CASSSAGLQGYTF.

This clone was seen just once. The J gene is TRBJ1-2, the V gene TRBV7-8, with 9 bases identical to TRBD1. This CDR3 spans 13 amino acids. The J segment lost 2 bases and the V segment lost 5 bases, leaving 0 bases of the junction unmatched. Looked up from germline, CDR1 is SGHVS and CDR2 is FQNEAQ. The chain's CDR3 is CASSGQGNYGYTF. CDR3 sequence (DNA): TGTGCCAGCAGCGGACAGGGGAACTATGGCTACACCTTC.

The chain employs TRBV10-2 and TRBJ2-7; D is undetermined. Germline assignment: CDR1 WSHSY and CDR2 SAAADI. Deletions cut 8 bases from V and 6 bases from J, with 14 bases between. CDR3 length equals 12 residues. Here the CDR3 reads CASRLTASEQYF. CDR3 bases: TGCGCCAGCCGCTTGACCGCGAGCGAGCAGTACTTC.

This clone was counted only a few times. The chain links TRBV11-2 to TRBJ1-2; D is uncertain. Trimming removed 0 bases from V and 8 bases from J, with 19 bases in between. Germline V CDR1 and CDR2: SGHAT, FQNNGV. This CDR3 is 16 amino acids long. CDR3 nucleotide sequence: TGTGCCAGCAGCTTAGACTGGATCCAAAGAGGTGGGGGCTACACCTTC. It translates to CASSLDWIQRGGGYTF.

This clone was observed once. The chain recombines TRBV2 with TRBJ1-4, with 8 bases identical to TRBD1. The CDR3 has 14 amino acids. CDR1 SNHLY and CDR2 FYNNEI come from the germline V gene. The trim removed 7 bases at V and 7 bases at J, leaving 8 bases unmatched. The CDR3 region is CASKGTGGGEKLFF. The CDR3 DNA reads as TGTGCCAGCAAGGGTACAGGGGGAGGTGAAAAACTGTTTTTT.

The chain joins TRBV9 to TRBJ1-5; D is possibly TRBD1 (5 bases). This CDR3 has 15 residues. Germline values: CDR1 SGDLS, CDR2 YYNGEE. V lost 4 bases, J lost 0 bases, and 11 bases lay in between. CDR3 residues: CASSPGGYSNQPQHF. The DNA for the CDR3 is TGTGCCAGCAGCCCTGGGGGGTATAGCAATCAGCCCCAGCATTTT.

V is TRBV27 and J is TRBJ2-5; 7 positions agree with TRBD2. J was trimmed by 4 bases and V by 5 bases; bases with no gene match: 7. CDR3 size: 14 residues. CDR1 MNHEY and CDR2 SMNVEV come from the germline V gene (reference sequence). The chain's CDR3 is CASSPTTSAETQYF. The CDR3 coding sequence is TGTGCCAGCAGTCCGACTACTAGCGCAGAGACCCAGTACTTC.

This chain connects TRBV6-5 to TRBJ2-6, with no clear D. CDR3 length: 13 residues. Per the germline V gene, CDR1 is MNHEY and CDR2 is SVGAGI. V lost 5 bases, J lost 4 bases, and 6 bases lay in between. The CDR3 spells CASSTSGANVLTF. Here the CDR3 DNA reads TGTGCCAGCAGTACCTCCGGGGCCAACGTCCTGACTTTC.

The chain recombines TRBV5-4 with TRBJ2-5; D uncertain. Trimming pared 0 bases from V and 5 bases from J, leaving 11 bases between. CDR3 length equals 14 residues. Germline V CDR1 and CDR2: SGHNT, YYREEE (reference sequence). In DNA, the CDR3 is TGTGCCAGCAGCTTGGATCAAGGGCGGGAGACCCAGTACTTC. Amino acids: CASSLDQGRETQYF.

This sequence joins TRBV2 and TRBJ2-2; 7 bases agree with TRBD2. The trim removed 3 bases at V and 4 bases at J, leaving 8 bases unmatched. CDR1 and CDR2 (germline): SNHLY, FYNNEI. This CDR3 has 16 residues. The CDR3, as DNA: TGTGCCAGCAGTGAGGTTCTAGCGGCATTCACCGGGGAGCTGTTTTTT. The encoded protein is CASSEVLAAFTGELFF.

This rearrangement joins TRBV19 to TRBJ2-7; TRBD1 or TRBD2 may be the D gene (5 bases each). The CDR3 totals 14 residues. From germline, CDR1 is LNHDA and CDR2 SQIVND (reference sequence). V lost 3 bases and J lost 6, with 15 bases in between. The CDR3 DNA sequence: TGTGCCAGTAGTATGTCGGGGACCAGCGGCGAGCAGTACTTC. Its translation: CASSMSGTSGEQYF. The full variable domain, in which reference TRBV19 and TRBJ2-7 provide the parts outside the CDR3, is DGGITQSPKYLFRKEGQNVTLSCEQNLNHDAMYWYRQDPGQGLRLIYYSQIVNDFQKGDIAEGYSVSREKKESFPLTVTSAQKNPTAFYLCASSMSGTSGEQYFGPGTRLTVT.

Regarding this clone: Other DNA sequences in this specimen translate into the identical CDR3. V and J are TRBV30 and TRBJ2-1; perhaps TRBD2 as D (5 bases). Trimming took 2 bases from V and 0 from J, leaving 8 bases between them. CDR1 is GTSNPN, CDR2 SVGIG, per germline (reference sequence). The CDR3 covers 14 residues. The CDR3, as DNA: TGTGCCTGGAGTTTGGGGAGCTCCTACAATGAGCAGTTCTTC. It translates to CAWSLGSSYNEQFF.

The V and J genes are TRBV5-1 and TRBJ2-7, with D perhaps given as TRBD1 or TRBD2 (6 bases each). Germline V gives CDR1 SGHRS, CDR2 YFSETQ. The V end was cut by 2 bases, the J end by 6 bases, with 18 bases between. The CDR3 runs to 15 residues. CDR3 in amino acids: CASSLLRGEGFEQYF. The CDR3 DNA reads TGCGCCAGCAGCTTACTGAGGGGGGAAGGTTTCGAGCAGTACTTC.

Only one count was recorded for this clone. The rearrangement joins TRBV2 to TRBJ1-3, with a possible D match to TRBD1 (5 bases). Germline CDR1 is SNHLY and CDR2 is FYNNEI. The CDR3 sequence is 14 residues long. Trimming removed 1 base from V and 8 bases from J, with 12 bases in between. In DNA, the CDR3 is TGTGCCAGCAGTGAAGGGGCAGGGCTGGACACCATATATTTT. Translating gives CASSEGAGLDTIYF.

The gene calls are TRBV28 and TRBJ1-3; tentative D call: TRBD1 (5 bases). This CDR3 region has 16 residues. With 1 base removed from V and 0 bases from J, the gap between germline ends came to 10 bases. CDR1 and CDR2 from the germline V gene are MDHEN and SYDVKM. This CDR3 is CASSLLKGFSGNTIYF. For the CDR3, the DNA is TGTGCCAGCAGTTTATTGAAGGGGTTCTCTGGAAACACCATATATTTT.